Listed below are T cell receptor beta chains from one sample, sequenced in a study of CD8 T cells in Susac syndrome. TCRdb used MiXCR to reprocess the immunoSEQ multiplex PCR reads, holding one entry per CDR3 protein. Here the sample spans 150,000 to 180,000 distinct CDR3 sequences, roughly 96% being singletons. The sequenced material came from CD4+ T cells from PBMCs. These receptors all come from a human donor with Susac syndrome. The CDR3 runs from the conserved cysteine through the conserved F or W. The D gene is left open where the match is weak. Clone size is stated in some rows and not others, as once, few, many or a class when expanded.

cdr3_length d_call clone_size j_call v_call cdr3_aa cdr3_nt
16 NA NA TRBJ1-1 TRBV14 CASSQVSDRLLTEAFF TGTGCCAGCAGCCAAGTCTCCGACAGACTATTGACTGAAGCTTTCTTT
14 NA NA TRBJ1-5 TRBV20-1 CSATTPGQNQPQHF TGCAGTGCTACCACTCCAGGACAGAATCAGCCCCAGCATTTT
14 NA NA TRBJ2-5 TRBV7-9 CASSLVSGGETQYF TGTGCCAGCAGCTTAGTTTCCGGTGGGGAGACCCAGTACTTC
13 NA once TRBJ2-7 TRBV29-1 CSVDGQTRYEQYF TGCAGCGTTGACGGCCAGACCCGCTACGAGCAGTACTTC
13 NA NA TRBJ2-2 TRBV3-1 CASTGKNTGELFF TGTGCCAGCACAGGGAAGAACACCGGGGAGCTGTTTTTT
14 TRBD1 NA TRBJ2-3 TRBV29-1 CSVSYRGGRDTQYF TGCAGCGTTTCCTACAGGGGTGGTCGGGATACGCAGTATTTT
16 NA NA TRBJ1-6 TRBV21-1 CASSRPARVRNSPLHF TGTGCCAGCAGCCGCCCCGCGAGGGTTCGCAATTCACCCCTCCACTTT
15 TRBD2 NA TRBJ2-4 TRBV3-1 CASSSGLAGGYIQYF TGTGCCAGCAGCTCAGGACTAGCGGGGGGTTACATTCAGTACTTC
12 NA once TRBJ2-5 TRBV2 CASKGVSETQYF TGTGCCAGCAAAGGCGTTTCAGAGACCCAGTACTTC
16 TRBD1 NA TRBJ2-1 TRBV7-2 CASSFTRDRGSNEQFF TGTGCCAGCAGCTTTACCCGGGACAGGGGTAGCAATGAGCAGTTCTTC
12 NA NA TRBJ2-5 TRBV2 CASFLSRETQYF TGTGCCAGCTTTTTGAGCCGAGAGACCCAGTACTTC
12 NA few TRBJ2-3 TRBV7-2 CASSPAADTQYF TGTGCCAGCAGCCCAGCAGCGGATACGCAGTATTTT
15 NA NA TRBJ2-3 TRBV11-3 CASSLIGGSTDTQYF TGTGCCAGCAGCTTGATCGGTGGGTCCACAGATACGCAGTATTTT
15 TRBD1 once TRBJ1-6 TRBV7-3 CASSSRGDSNSPLHF TGTGCCAGCAGCTCCCGGGGGGACAGTAATTCACCCCTCCACTTT
13 TRBD1 NA TRBJ2-1 TRBV9 CASSAPGQGLQFF TGTGCCAGCAGCGCACCGGGACAGGGTTTGCAGTTCTTC
12 NA NA TRBJ1-6 TRBV11-2 CASSASNPPLHF TGTGCCAGCAGCGCCAGTAACCCCCCCCTCCACTTT
13 NA NA TRBJ2-7 TRBV9 CASSRLAMGEQYF TGTGCCAGCAGCAGGCTAGCGATGGGCGAGCAGTACTTC
16 NA NA TRBJ1-4 TRBV14 CASSQEAGRSNEKLFF TGTGCCAGCAGCCAGGAAGCGGGGAGGAGTAATGAAAAACTGTTTTTT
17 TRBD2 NA TRBJ2-3 TRBV5-6 CASSLEPSGGASDTQYF TGTGCCAGCAGCTTGGAACCTAGCGGGGGGGCGTCAGATACGCAGTATTTT
14 TRBD2 NA TRBJ2-5 TRBV20-1 CSAKTSGGAAAQYF TGCAGTGCTAAGACTAGCGGGGGGGCCGCGGCCCAGTACTTC
15 NA NA TRBJ1-2 TRBV20-1 CSARPLRDFDYGYTF TGCAGTGCTAGGCCCCTCAGGGACTTCGACTATGGCTACACCTTC
13 NA NA TRBJ1-5 TRBV29-1 CSVEDPPGQPQHF TGCAGCGTTGAAGATCCCCCTGGTCAGCCCCAGCATTTT
14 NA NA TRBJ2-1 TRBV5-4 CASSFGDLYNEQFF TGTGCCAGCAGCTTCGGGGACCTCTACAATGAGCAGTTCTTC
15 TRBD1 NA TRBJ2-5 TRBV5-1 CASSGGQGNQETQYF TGCGCCAGCAGCGGCGGACAGGGAAACCAAGAGACCCAGTACTTC
13 TRBD1 NA TRBJ1-1 TRBV25-1 CATTGEMSTEAFF TGTGCCACCACAGGGGAAATGAGCACTGAAGCTTTCTTT
12 NA NA TRBJ2-7 TRBV5-4 CASSLWMREQYF TGTGCCAGCAGCTTGTGGATGCGCGAGCAGTACTTC
17 TRBD2 NA TRBJ2-5 TRBV9 CASSVSSSGGYQETQYF TGTGCCAGCAGCGTATCCTCTAGCGGGGGGTACCAAGAGACCCAGTACTTC
15 NA NA TRBJ1-1 TRBV7-9 CASSLSRTVNTEAFF TGTGCCAGCAGCTTATCACGGACAGTGAACACTGAAGCTTTCTTT
15 TRBD1 NA TRBJ2-1 TRBV19 CASKTGQGVENEQFF TGTGCCAGTAAAACGGGACAGGGGGTTGAAAATGAGCAGTTCTTC
15 NA NA TRBJ2-1 TRBV12-3/TRBV12-4 CASSLRVGGRNEQFF TGTGCCAGCAGTTTACGGGTCGGGGGGCGCAATGAGCAGTTCTTC
14 NA NA TRBJ2-1 TRBV25-1 CASSLAGTVNEQFF TGTGCCAGCAGTCTTGCGGGGACCGTCAATGAGCAGTTCTTC
12 NA NA TRBJ2-1 TRBV5-1 CASSSGRNEQFF TGCGCCAGCAGCTCAGGGCGGAATGAGCAGTTCTTC
13 NA NA TRBJ2-3 TRBV27 CASRPASRDTQYF TGTGCCAGCAGACCAGCCTCCAGAGATACGCAGTATTTT
15 TRBD2 NA TRBJ2-3 TRBV29-1 CSVHPGLAGSHTQYF TGCAGCGTTCACCCAGGACTAGCGGGGAGCCATACGCAGTATTTT
12 NA NA TRBJ2-7 TRBV2 CATSAFRGEQYF TGTGCCACCAGCGCGTTCAGGGGCGAGCAGTACTTC
17 TRBD2 NA TRBJ2-7 TRBV14 CASSQESRLAGEYEQYF TGTGCCAGCAGCCAAGAATCCCGACTAGCGGGGGAGTACGAGCAGTACTTC
15 NA NA TRBJ2-7 TRBV9 CASSGNPDHSYEQYF TGTGCCAGCAGCGGTAACCCCGACCACTCCTACGAGCAGTACTTC
11 NA NA TRBJ2-2 TRBV29-1 CSVRGAGELFF TGCAGCGTTCGAGGGGCCGGGGAGCTGTTTTTT
15 NA NA TRBJ2-2 TRBV19 CASSPRSGATGELFF TGTGCCAGTAGCCCCCGATCTGGGGCCACCGGGGAGCTGTTTTTT
15 NA NA TRBJ1-2 TRBV5-1 CASSLDSRPNYGYTF TGCGCCAGCAGCTTGGACTCGCGACCGAACTATGGCTACACCTTC
15 NA NA TRBJ1-5 TRBV7-2 CASSLQGYSNQPQHF TGTGCCAGCAGCTTACAGGGGTATAGCAATCAGCCCCAGCATTTT